This TCR beta chain was profiled in a study of PD-L1 blockade in urothelial cancer. Data came from immunoSEQ multiplex PCR; TCRdb stores just in-frame clones and leaves some out. The sample holds roughly 16,000 clones, approximately 91% seen once. The CDR3 extends over 14 amino acids. Per germline, CDR1 LNHDA and CDR2 SQIVND (reference sequence). V shed 1 base, J shed 11 bases, and the junction held 9 bases outside the gene matches. The time point here: pretreatment peripheral blood. The rearrangement joins TRBV19 to TRBJ1-1; 8 bases line up with TRBD1. The sequence came from a man between 65 and 85 years old with urothelial cancer. This material consisted of PBMCs, taken around atezolizumab (anti-PD-L1) treatment. CDR3 DNA: TGTGCCAGTAGTATAGGGGCAGGGGGCTGGTTGGCTTTCTTT. As protein: CASSIGAGGWLAFF.